What follows are 3 T cell receptor beta chains derived from one specimen sequenced in a study of blood T cell repertoires in COVID-19. Clones were read by immunoSEQ multiplex PCR, and TCRdb kept only the in-frame ones, dropping some. Among 430,000 or so clones listed, approximately 90% were seen once. Input material: peripheral blood. The receptors derive from a man younger than 35 with COVID-19, enrolled during active disease.

V and J are TRBV13 and TRBJ1-1; D remains ambiguous. Trimming shortened V by 1 base and J by 4 bases, and 7 bases separated the two germline ends. Germline values: CDR1 PRHDT, CDR2 FYEKMQ (reference sequence). This CDR3 contains 13 residues. As DNA, the CDR3 is TGTGCCAGCAGCTTAGATGGTAGCACTGAAGCTTTCTTT. Residues: CASSLDGSTEAFF.

The gene calls are TRBV5-1 and TRBJ2-5, with 11 bases fitting TRBD2. CDR1 is SGHRS and CDR2 is YFSETQ in the germline V gene. J was trimmed by 2 bases and V by 0 bases; bases with no gene match: 9. The CDR3 has 18 residues. The CDR3 spells CASSLGLAGGRRQETQYF. In DNA, the CDR3 is TGCGCCAGCAGCTTGGGGCTAGCGGGGGGCCGCAGACAAGAGACCCAGTACTTC.

This clone was observed once. The genes are TRBV5-1 and TRBJ2-2; 7 bases map to TRBD2. Germline CDR1 SGHRS, CDR2 YFSETQ. The CDR3 totals 16 residues. Trimming cost V 4 bases and J 0 bases; bases outside gene matches: 6. As DNA, the CDR3 is TGCGCCAGCAGCCGGGGGGATCCCGCGAACACCGGGGAGCTGTTTTTT. Its translation: CASSRGDPANTGELFF.